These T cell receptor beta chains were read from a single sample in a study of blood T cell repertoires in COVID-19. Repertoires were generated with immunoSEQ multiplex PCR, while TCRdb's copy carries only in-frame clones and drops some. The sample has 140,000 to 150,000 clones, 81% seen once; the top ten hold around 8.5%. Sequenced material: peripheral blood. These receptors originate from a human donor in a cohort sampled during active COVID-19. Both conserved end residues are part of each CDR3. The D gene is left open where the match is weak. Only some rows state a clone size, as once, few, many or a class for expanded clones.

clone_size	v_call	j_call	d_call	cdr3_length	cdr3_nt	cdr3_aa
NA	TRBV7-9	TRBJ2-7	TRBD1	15	TGTGCCAGCAGCAAACCGACAGGGGCGTACTACGAGCAGTACTTC	CASSKPTGAYYEQYF
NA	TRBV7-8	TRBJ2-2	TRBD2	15	TGTGCCAGCAGCCCCGGGACTAGCGAATTCGGGGAGCTGTTTTTT	CASSPGTSEFGELFF
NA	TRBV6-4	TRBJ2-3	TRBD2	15	TGTGCCAGCAGTGAAGGGACTAGCGGTACAGATACGCAGTATTTT	CASSEGTSGTDTQYF
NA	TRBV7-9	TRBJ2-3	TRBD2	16	TGTGCCAGCAGCCCTCCGCTAAGCGGGAGGGGAGATACGCAGTATTTT	CASSPPLSGRGDTQYF
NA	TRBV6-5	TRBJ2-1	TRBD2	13	TGTGCCAGCAGTCGTACCGTAGCGGGGGCGCAGTTCTTC	CASSRTVAGAQFF
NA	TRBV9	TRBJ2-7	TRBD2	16	TGTGCCAGCAGCGTAGTGAGCGGGGCCTCTCACTACGAGCAGTACTTC	CASSVVSGASHYEQYF
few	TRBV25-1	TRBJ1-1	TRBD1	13	TGTGCCAGCACTACAGGGGCTATCGCTGAAGCTTTCTTT	CASTTGAIAEAFF
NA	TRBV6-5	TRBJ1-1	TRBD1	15	TGTGCCAGCAGTTACTCGGGACAGGGGGACAGCGAAGCTTTCTTT	CASSYSGQGDSEAFF
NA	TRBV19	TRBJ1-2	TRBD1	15	TGTGCCAGTAGACGGGACAGGGAATCTAACTATGGCTACACCTTC	CASRRDRESNYGYTF
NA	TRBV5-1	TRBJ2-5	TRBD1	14	TGCGCCAGCCACAACGGGGACAGCCAAGAGACCCAGTACTTC	CASHNGDSQETQYF
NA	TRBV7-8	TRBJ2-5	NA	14	TGTGCCAGCAGCTTAGTTAGCGATCAAGAGACCCAGTACTTC	CASSLVSDQETQYF
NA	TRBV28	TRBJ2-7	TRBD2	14	TGTGCCAGCAAGGAACTAGCGGCTTCCTACGAGCAGTACTTC	CASKELAASYEQYF
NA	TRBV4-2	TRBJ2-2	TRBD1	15	TGTGCCAGCAGCCAAGTTCAGGGGGCGACCGGGGAGCTGTTTTTT	CASSQVQGATGELFF
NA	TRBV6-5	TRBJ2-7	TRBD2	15	TGTGCCAGCAGATCGCTAGCGGGAGAAAAACCAGGGCAGTACTTC	CASRSLAGEKPGQYF
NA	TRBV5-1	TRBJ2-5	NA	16	TGCGCCAGCACGCTACAGGGAACCGTCTACCAAGAGACCCAGTACTTC	CASTLQGTVYQETQYF
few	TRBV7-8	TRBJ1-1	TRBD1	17	TGTGCCAGCAGCTTAGGAGCGGGGACAGGGCGTACGACTGAAGCTTTCTTT	CASSLGAGTGRTTEAFF
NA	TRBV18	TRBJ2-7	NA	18	TGTGCCAGCTCACCACCCCCTTCCGCGGGGTCCCCCTCCTACGAGCAGTACTTC	CASSPPPSAGSPSYEQYF
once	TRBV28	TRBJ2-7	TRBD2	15	TGTGCCAGCAGTCTGAGAGGGACTAGGGACAAAGGGCAGTACTTC	CASSLRGTRDKGQYF
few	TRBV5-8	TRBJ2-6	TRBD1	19	TGTGCCAGCAGCTTGGAGGCAGGGGGCTCGTACTCTGGGGCCAACGTCCTGACTTTC	CASSLEAGGSYSGANVLTF
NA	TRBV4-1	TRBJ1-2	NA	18	TGCGCCAGCAGCCAAGTTATTCGGACAAGGCTCGGGAACTATGGCTACACCTTC	CASSQVIRTRLGNYGYTF
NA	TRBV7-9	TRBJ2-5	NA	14	TGTGCCAGCAGCTTAGTGACAGGCTACGAGACCCAGTACTTC	CASSLVTGYETQYF
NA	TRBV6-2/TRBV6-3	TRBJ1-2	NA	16	TGTGCCAGCAGTTCCCTTTCGTTGGAGGGTCGGAGTGGCTACACCTTC	CASSSLSLEGRSGYTF
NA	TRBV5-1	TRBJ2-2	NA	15	TGCGCCAGCAGCTTGGCGTCTAGCGTAACCGGGGAGCTGTTTTTT	CASSLASSVTGELFF
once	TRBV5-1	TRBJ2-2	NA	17	TGCGCCAGCAGCTGGGCCTCTGGCAGCCCGAACACCGGGGAGCTGTTTTTT	CASSWASGSPNTGELFF
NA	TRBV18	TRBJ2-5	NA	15	TGTGCCAGCTCACAGCCCGGGACACCACAAGAGACCCAGTACTTC	CASSQPGTPQETQYF
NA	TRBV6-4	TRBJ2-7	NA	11	TGTGCCAGCAATTTCCTACAGGGTCCGAACTTC	CASNFLQGPNF
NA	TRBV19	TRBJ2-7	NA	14	TGTGCCAGTAGTATAACAGGGTTGACTCACGAGCAGTACTTC	CASSITGLTHEQYF
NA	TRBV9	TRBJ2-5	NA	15	TGTGCCAGCAGCGTTACTGCTAGCGAACAAGAGACCCAGTACTTC	CASSVTASEQETQYF
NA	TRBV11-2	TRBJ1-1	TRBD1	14	TGTGCCAGCAGCCCACACAGGGGACTCACTGAAGCTTTCTTT	CASSPHRGLTEAFF
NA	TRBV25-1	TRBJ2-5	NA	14	TGTGCCAGCAGCGCCCTGGGGCCGGTGGAGACCCAGTACTTC	CASSALGPVETQYF
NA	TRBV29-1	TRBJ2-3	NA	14	TGCAGCGTTGAAGTGGGGGCTGGCACAGATACGCAGTATTTT	CSVEVGAGTDTQYF
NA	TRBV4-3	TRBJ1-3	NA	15	TGCGCCAGCAGCCAAGATTCCCAGGGAACAAACACCATATATTTT	CASSQDSQGTNTIYF
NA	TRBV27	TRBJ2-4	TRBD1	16	TGTGCCAGCAGTTTAGGGACAGGTATAGCCAAAAACATTCAGTACTTC	CASSLGTGIAKNIQYF
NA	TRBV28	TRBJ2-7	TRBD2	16	TGTGCCAGCAGCCCCCCGGGACTAGCGGGTACCTACGAGCAGTACTTC	CASSPPGLAGTYEQYF
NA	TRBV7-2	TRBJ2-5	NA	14	TGTGCCAGCAGCTTAGGACAGCCCCAAGAGACCCAGTACTTC	CASSLGQPQETQYF
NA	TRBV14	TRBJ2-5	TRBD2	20	TGTGCCAGCAGCCAAAACCGGGACAAGCAACTAGCGGGAGTTTTAGAGACCCAGTACTTC	CASSQNRDKQLAGVLETQYF
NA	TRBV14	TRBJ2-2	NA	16	TGTGCCAGCAGAAAAGAACAGGGATCGGTTACCGGGGAGCTGTTTTTT	CASRKEQGSVTGELFF
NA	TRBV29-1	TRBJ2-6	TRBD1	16	TGCAGCGTTGAGGTGACAGGGGCCTCTGGGGCCAACGTCCTGACTTTC	CSVEVTGASGANVLTF
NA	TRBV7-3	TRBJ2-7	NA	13	TGTGCCAGCAGCGAATATACGACGGGGGAGCAGTACTTC	CASSEYTTGEQYF
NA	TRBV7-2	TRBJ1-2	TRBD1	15	TGTGCCAGCAGCTTAGGGGACAGGGTAACTACGGGCTACACCTTC	CASSLGDRVTTGYTF
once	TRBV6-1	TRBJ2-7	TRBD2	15	TGTGCCAGCAGTGAAGCGGCGGGAGTTGGCTACGAGCAGTACTTC	CASSEAAGVGYEQYF